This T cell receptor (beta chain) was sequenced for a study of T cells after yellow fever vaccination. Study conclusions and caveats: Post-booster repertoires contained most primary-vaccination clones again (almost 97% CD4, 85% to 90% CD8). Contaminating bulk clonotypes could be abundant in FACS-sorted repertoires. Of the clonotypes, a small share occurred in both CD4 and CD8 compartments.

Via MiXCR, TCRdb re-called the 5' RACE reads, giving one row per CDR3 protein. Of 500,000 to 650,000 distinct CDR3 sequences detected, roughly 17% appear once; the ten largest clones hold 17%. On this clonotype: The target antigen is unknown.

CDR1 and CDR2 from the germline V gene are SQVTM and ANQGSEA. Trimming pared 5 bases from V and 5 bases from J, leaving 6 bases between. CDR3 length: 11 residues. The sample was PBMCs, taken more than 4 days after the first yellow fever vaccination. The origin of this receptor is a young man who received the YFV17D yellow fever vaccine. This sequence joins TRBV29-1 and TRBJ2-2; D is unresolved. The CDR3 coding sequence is TGCAGCGTTCCTGTGACCGGGGAGCTGTTTTTT. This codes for CSVPVTGELFF.